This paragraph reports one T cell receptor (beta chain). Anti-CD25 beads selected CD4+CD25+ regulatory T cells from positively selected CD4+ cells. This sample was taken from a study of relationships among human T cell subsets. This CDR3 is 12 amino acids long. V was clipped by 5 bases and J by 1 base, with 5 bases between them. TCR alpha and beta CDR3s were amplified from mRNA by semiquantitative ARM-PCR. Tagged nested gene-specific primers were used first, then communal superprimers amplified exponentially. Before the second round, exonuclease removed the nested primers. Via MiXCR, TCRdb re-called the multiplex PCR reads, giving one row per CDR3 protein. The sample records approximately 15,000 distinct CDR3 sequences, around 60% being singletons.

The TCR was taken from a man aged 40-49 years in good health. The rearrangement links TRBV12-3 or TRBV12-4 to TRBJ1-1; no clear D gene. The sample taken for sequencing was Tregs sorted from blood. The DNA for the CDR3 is TGTGCCAGCAGTGCGGGGAACACTGAAGCTTTCTTT. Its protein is CASSAGNTEAFF.